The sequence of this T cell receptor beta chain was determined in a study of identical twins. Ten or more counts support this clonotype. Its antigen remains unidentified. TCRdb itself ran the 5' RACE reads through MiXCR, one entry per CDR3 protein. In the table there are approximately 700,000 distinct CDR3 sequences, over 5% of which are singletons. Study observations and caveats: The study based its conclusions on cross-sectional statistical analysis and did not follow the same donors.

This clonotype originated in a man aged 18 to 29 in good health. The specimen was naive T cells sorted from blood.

The CDR3 sequence is CASSPPGTVTSPLHF. The CDR3 coding sequence is TGTGCCAGCAGCCCCCCCGGGACAGTAACTTCACCCCTCCACTTT. V usage is TRBV12-3 or TRBV12-4 and J usage is TRBJ1-6; 7 bases fit TRBD1. The V segment lost 6 bases and the J segment 9 bases; nucleotides outside the gene matches: 11. The CDR3 sequence is 15 residues long.